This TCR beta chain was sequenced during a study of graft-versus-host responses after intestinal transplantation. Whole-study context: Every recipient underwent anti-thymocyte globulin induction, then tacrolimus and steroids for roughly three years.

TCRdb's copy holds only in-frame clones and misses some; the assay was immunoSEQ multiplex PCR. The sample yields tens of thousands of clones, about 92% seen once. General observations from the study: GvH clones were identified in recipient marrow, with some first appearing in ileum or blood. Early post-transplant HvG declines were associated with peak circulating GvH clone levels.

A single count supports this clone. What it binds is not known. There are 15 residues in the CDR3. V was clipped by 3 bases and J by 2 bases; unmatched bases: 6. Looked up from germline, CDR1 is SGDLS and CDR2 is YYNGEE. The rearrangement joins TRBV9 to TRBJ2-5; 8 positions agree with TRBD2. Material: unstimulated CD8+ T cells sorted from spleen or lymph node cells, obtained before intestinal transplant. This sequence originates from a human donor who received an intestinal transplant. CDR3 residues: CASSAGSGAQETQYF. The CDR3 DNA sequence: TGTGCCAGCAGCGCCGGTAGCGGGGCGCAAGAGACCCAGTACTTC.